This T cell receptor beta chain emerged from a study of blood T cell repertoires in COVID-19. Repertoires were generated with immunoSEQ multiplex PCR, while TCRdb's copy carries only in-frame clones and drops some. The profile shows approximately 210,000 clones, approximately 80% of them singletons. The germline gives CDR1 MGHRA, CDR2 YSYEKL. V was trimmed by 4 bases and J by 3 bases, leaving 8 bases between them. CDR3 length: 13 residues. The sample taken for sequencing was PBMCs or T cells enriched from blood (not recorded which). The chain uses TRBV4-1 and TRBJ2-3; D is perhaps TRBD2 (5 bases). This receptor was taken from a man aged 30 to 39 with acute COVID-19. The CDR3 protein is CASSLQRTDTQYF. The DNA of the CDR3 is TGCGCCAGCAGCCTCCAGCGGACAGATACGCAGTATTTT.